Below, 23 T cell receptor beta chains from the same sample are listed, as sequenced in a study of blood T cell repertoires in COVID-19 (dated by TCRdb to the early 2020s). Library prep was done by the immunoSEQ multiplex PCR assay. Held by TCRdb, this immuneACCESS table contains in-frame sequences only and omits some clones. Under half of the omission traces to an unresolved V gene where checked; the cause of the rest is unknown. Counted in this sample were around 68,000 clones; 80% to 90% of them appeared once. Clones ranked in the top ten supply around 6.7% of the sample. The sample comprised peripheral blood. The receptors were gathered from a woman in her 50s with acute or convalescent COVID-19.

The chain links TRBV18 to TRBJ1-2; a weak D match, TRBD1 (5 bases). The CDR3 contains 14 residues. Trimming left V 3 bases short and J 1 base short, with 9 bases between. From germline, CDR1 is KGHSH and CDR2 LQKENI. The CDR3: CASSPLDNNYGYTF. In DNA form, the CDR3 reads TGTGCCAGCTCACCCCTGGACAATAACTATGGCTACACCTTC.

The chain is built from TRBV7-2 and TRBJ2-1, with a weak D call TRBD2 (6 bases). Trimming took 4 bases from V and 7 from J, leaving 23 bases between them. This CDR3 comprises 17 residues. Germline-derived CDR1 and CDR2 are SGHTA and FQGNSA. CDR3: CASSSPGGLALGNEQFF. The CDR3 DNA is TGTGCCAGCAGCTCGCCAGGAGGTCTAGCGTTGGGGAATGAGCAGTTCTTC. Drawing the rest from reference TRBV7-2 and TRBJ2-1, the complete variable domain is GAGVSQSPSNKVTEKGKDVELRCDPISGHTALYWYRQSLGQGLEFLIYFQGNSAPDKSGLPSDRFSAERTGGSVSTLTIQRTQQEDSAVYLCASSSPGGLALGNEQFFGPGTRLTVL.

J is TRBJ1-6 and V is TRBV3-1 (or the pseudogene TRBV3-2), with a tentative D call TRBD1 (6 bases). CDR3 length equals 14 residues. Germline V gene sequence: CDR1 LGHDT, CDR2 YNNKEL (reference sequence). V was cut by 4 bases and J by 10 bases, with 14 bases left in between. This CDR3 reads CASSPSRGGSPLHF. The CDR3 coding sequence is TGTGCCAGCAGCCCCAGCCGGGGGGGCTCACCCCTCCACTTT.

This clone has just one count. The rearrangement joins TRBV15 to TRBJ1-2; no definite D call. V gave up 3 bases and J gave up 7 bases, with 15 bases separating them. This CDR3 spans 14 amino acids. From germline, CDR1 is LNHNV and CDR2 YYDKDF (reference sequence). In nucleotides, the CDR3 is TGTGCCACCAGCAGGGCGACTGATGTCGGTGGCTACACCTTC. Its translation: CATSRATDVGGYTF.

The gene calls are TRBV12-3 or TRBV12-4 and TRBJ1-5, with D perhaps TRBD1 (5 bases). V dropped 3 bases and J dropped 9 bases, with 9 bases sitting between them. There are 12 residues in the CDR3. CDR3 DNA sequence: TGTGCCAGCAGTTTTTCTAGGGGGCCCCAGCATTTT. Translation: CASSFSRGPQHF.

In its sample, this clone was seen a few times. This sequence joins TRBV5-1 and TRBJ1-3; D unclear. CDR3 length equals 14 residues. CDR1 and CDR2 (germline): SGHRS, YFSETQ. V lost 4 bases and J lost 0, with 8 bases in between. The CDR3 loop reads CASSPDYSGNTIYF. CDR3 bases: TGCGCCAGCAGCCCGGACTACTCTGGAAACACCATATATTTT.

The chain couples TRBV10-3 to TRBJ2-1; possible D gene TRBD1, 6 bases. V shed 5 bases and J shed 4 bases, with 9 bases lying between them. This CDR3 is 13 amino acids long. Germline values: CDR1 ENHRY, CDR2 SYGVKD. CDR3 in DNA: TGTGCCATCAGTCCCAGGGGTTACAATGAGCAGTTCTTC. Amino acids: CAISPRGYNEQFF.

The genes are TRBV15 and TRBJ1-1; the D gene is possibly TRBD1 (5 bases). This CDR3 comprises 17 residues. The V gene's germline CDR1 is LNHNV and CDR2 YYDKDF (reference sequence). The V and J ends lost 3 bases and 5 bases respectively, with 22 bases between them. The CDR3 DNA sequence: TGTGCCACCAGCAGGCCTTCAACCGGGACTTCCGAGACTGAAGCTTTCTTT. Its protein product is CATSRPSTGTSETEAFF.

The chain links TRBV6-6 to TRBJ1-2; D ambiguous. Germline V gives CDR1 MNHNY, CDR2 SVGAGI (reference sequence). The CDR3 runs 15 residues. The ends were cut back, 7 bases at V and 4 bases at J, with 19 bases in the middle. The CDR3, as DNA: TGTGCCAGCACTACCGACACAGCTCCCCTCTATGGCTACACCTTC. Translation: CASTTDTAPLYGYTF.

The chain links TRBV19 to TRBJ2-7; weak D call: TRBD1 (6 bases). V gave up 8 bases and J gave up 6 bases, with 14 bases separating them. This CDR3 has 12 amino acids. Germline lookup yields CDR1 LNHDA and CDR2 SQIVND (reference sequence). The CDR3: CASSEQGGEQYF. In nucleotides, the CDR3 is TGTGCCAGTTCTGAACAGGGTGGCGAGCAGTACTTC.

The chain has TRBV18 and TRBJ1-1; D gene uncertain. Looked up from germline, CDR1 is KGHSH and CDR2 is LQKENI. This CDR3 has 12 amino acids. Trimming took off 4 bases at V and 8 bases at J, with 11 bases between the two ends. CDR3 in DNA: TGTGCCAGCTCACACGACGGAGTAGAAGCTTTCTTT. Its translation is CASSHDGVEAFF.

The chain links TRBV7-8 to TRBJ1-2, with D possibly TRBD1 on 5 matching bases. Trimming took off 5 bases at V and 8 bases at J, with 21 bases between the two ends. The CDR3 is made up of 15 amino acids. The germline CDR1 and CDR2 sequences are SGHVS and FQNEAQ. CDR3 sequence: CASSPRTSAGWGYTF. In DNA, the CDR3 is TGTGCCAGCAGCCCCAGGACATCGGCCGGTTGGGGCTACACCTTC.

The CDR3 coding sequence is TGTGCCAGCAGCTTAGGGCCCGGGACAGGGGATTTGTACGAGCAGTACTTC. This encodes CASSLGPGTGDLYEQYF. This sequence joins TRBV7-6 and TRBJ2-7, with 10 bases aligning to TRBD1. The CDR3 runs to 17 residues. Germline V CDR1 and CDR2: SGHVS, FNYEAQ. Trimming at V came to 1 base and at J to 4 bases, leaving 10 bases not matched to a gene.

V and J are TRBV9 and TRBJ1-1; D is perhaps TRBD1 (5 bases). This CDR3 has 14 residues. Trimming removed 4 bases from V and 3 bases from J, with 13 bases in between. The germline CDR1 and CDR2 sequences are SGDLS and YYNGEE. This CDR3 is CASSSRREDTEAFF. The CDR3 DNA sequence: TGTGCCAGCAGCTCCCGCAGGGAGGACACTGAAGCTTTCTTT.

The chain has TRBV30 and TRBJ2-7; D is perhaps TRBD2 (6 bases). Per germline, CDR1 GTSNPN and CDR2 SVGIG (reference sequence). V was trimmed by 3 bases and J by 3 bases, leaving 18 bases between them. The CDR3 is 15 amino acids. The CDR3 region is CAWSVLGDSHYEQYF. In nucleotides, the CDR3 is TGTGCCTGGAGCGTCCTTGGGGACTCGCACTACGAGCAGTACTTC.

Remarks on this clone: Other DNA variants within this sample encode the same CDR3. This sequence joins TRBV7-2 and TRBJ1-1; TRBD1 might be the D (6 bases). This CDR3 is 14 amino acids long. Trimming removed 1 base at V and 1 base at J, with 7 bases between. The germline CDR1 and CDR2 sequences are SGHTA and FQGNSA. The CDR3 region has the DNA TGTGCCAGCAGCTTAGTACAGGGGAACACTGAAGCTTTCTTT. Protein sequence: CASSLVQGNTEAFF. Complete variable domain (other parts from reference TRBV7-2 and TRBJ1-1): GAGVSQSPSNKVTEKGKDVELRCDPISGHTALYWYRQSLGQGLEFLIYFQGNSAPDKSGLPSDRFSAERTGGSVSTLTIQRTQQEDSAVYLCASSLVQGNTEAFFGQGTRLTVV.

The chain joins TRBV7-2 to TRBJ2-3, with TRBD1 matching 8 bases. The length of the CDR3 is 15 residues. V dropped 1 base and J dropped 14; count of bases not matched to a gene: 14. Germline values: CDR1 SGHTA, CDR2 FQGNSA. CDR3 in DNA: TGTGCCAGCAGCTTAGGGGGGTTCGACAGGGGATGGTCGTATTTT. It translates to CASSLGGFDRGWSYF.

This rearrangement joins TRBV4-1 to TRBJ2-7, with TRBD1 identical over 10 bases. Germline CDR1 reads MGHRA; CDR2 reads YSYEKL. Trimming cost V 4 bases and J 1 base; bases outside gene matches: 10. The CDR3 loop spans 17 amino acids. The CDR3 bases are TGCGCCAGCAGCCGAACTCGCCGGGACAGGGGTTCCTACGAGCAGTACTTC. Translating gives CASSRTRRDRGSYEQYF.

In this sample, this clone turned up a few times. The DNA for the CDR3 is TGTGCCAGCAGCCCCCTAGGGGGAATCAATGAGCAGTTCTTC. It specifies CASSPLGGINEQFF. The chain uses TRBV7-3 and TRBJ2-1; a weak D match, TRBD1 (6 bases). The germline gives CDR1 SGHTA, CDR2 FQGTGA. The V end lost 5 bases, the J end lost 6 bases, and 14 bases lay between the germline ends. The CDR3 length is 14 residues.

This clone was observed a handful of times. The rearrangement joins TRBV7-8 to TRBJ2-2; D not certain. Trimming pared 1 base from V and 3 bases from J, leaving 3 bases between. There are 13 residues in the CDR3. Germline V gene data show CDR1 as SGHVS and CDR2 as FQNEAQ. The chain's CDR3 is CASSLVDTGELFF. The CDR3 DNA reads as TGTGCCAGCAGCTTAGTAGACACCGGGGAGCTGTTTTTT.

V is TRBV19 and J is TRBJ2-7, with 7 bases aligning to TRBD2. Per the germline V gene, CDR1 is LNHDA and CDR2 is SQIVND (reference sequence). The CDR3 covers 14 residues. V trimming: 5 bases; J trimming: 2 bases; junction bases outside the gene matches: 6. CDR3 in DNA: TGTGCCAGTAGTGTCCTTCGGGGGGCCTACGAGCAGTACTTC. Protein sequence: CASSVLRGAYEQYF.

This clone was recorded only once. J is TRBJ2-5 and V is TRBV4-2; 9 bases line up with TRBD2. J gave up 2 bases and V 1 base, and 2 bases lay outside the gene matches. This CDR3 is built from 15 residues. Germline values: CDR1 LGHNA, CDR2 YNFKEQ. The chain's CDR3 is CASSQVRGGQETQYF. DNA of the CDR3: TGTGCCAGCAGCCAAGTGCGGGGGGGACAAGAGACCCAGTACTTC.

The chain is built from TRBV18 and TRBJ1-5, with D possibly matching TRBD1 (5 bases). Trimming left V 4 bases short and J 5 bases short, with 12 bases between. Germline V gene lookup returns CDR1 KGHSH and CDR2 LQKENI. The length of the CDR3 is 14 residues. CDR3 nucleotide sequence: TGTGCCAGCTCACACCCAGGGTACGATCAGCCCCAGCATTTT. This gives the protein CASSHPGYDQPQHF.